This T cell receptor beta chain was identified in a study of CD8+CD57+ T cells in acquired aplastic anemia. The study, taken as a whole, reports: Significant differences in CD8+ Simpson's diversity were not observed between patients and controls. Both patients and controls carried the same twenty-nine CD8+ CDR3 sequences.

The CDR3 is made up of 16 amino acids. Germline V gene lookup returns CDR1 SNHLY and CDR2 FYNNEI. V was pared by 5 bases and J by 7 bases, with 13 bases of the junction left unmatched. As regards this clonotype: What it binds is unknown.

Genomic DNA provided the template from which TCR beta VDJ and CDR3 profiles were obtained. MiXCR was run by TCRdb on the reads, yielding one entry per CDR3 protein. Among 350,000 to 450,000 distinct CDR3 sequences, 55% to 70% were seen once, and the ten largest hold under 4.5%. The receptor was derived from a human donor in good health, serving as a control. Specimen: sorted CD4+, CD8+, or CD8+CD57+ T cells (not recorded which) from PBMCs. This chain links TRBV2 with TRBJ2-5, with 10 positions matching TRBD1. Here the CDR3 DNA reads TGTGCCAGCAGTCCAGGACAGGGGGGGGCCCAGATGACCCAGTACTTC. It is translated as CASSPGQGGAQMTQYF.